The 6 T cell receptor beta chains reported below all come from one sample, sequenced in a study of technical replicates of blood from several donors. Using immunoSEQ multiplex PCR, the repertoire was profiled, and TCRdb retains in-frame clones only, with some absent. The table includes about 48,000 clones, approximately 90% detected once. The sequencing sample was made of PBMCs. Receptors originate from a human donor in good health. Some clones in this sample may be carry-over from other donors' samples.

In nucleotides, the CDR3 is TGTGCCGCATGGTACAGGGAGGGACGGCAGCCCCAGCATTTT. The encoded protein is CAAWYREGRQPQHF. The chain recombines TRBV10-3 with TRBJ1-5, with D possibly matching TRBD1 (6 bases). V dropped 11 bases and J dropped 7 bases, with 21 bases sitting between them. CDR1 and CDR2 (germline): ENHRY, SYGVKD. The CDR3 runs 14 residues.

The V gene is TRBV7-2, the J gene TRBJ2-7; 7 nucleotides align to TRBD1. This CDR3 is built from 13 residues. Per the germline V gene, CDR1 is SGHTA and CDR2 is FQGNSA. J lost 2 bases, V lost 3 bases, and 1 base had no gene match. The CDR3 spells CASSLQGAYEQYF. The CDR3, as DNA: TGTGCCAGCAGCTTGCAGGGGGCCTACGAGCAGTACTTC.

J is TRBJ1-1 and V is TRBV5-4, with D hard to call. Germline V gene sequence: CDR1 SGHNT, CDR2 YYREEE (reference sequence). CDR3 size: 12 residues. V was pared by 0 bases and J by 4 bases, with 4 bases between. CDR3 nucleotides: TGTGCCAGCAGCTTGGCCAGCACTGAAGCTTTCTTT. It encodes CASSLASTEAFF.

The chain joins TRBV27 to TRBJ2-3; D is perhaps TRBD1 (6 bases). CDR3 size: 14 residues. Germline loops: CDR1 MNHEY, CDR2 SMNVEV (reference sequence). V was trimmed by 5 bases and J by 1 base, leaving 10 bases between them. CDR3: CASSPSGGTDTQYF. The DNA for the CDR3 is TGTGCCAGCAGTCCATCAGGGGGCACAGATACGCAGTATTTT.

The chain combines TRBV18 with TRBJ1-1; perhaps TRBD1 as D (6 bases). The ends were cut back, 5 bases at V and 1 base at J, with 11 bases in the middle. The V gene's germline CDR1 is KGHSH and CDR2 LQKENI. The CDR3 loop spans 14 amino acids. The CDR3 DNA sequence: TGTGCCAGCTCAACTCGGACAGAGAACACTGAAGCTTTCTTT. This translates into CASSTRTENTEAFF.

With respect to this clone: Germline and junction disagree at one end, which may indicate a read error. The chain employs TRBV6-1 and TRBJ1-1; perhaps TRBD1 as D (5 bases). The CDR3 runs to 13 residues. Germline CDR1 is MNHNS and CDR2 is SASEGT. CDR3 in amino acids: CASSEVQAAGKGF. The CDR3 coding sequence is TGTGCCAGCAGTGAAGTACAGGCCGCGGGAAAGGGGTTT.